The 24 T cell receptor beta chains listed next were all sequenced from one sample in a study of shared T cell receptors in the human thymus. Some clones are missing from TCRdb's copy, which holds only in-frame ones; the method was immunoSEQ multiplex PCR. This repertoire shows hundreds of thousands of clones, around 87% found once; its top ten account for approximately 0.0097%. This same sample was also taken into another study, of human thymus T cells.

The material sequenced was thymocytes. The receptors were gathered from a boy under three years old with a congenital heart defect.

CDR3 loop: CASSVTRLAGGPNEQFF. CDR3 in DNA: TGTGCCAGCAGCGTTACCCGATTAGCGGGAGGGCCCAACGAGCAGTTCTTC. The chain recombines TRBV14 with TRBJ2-1; 11 bases fit TRBD2. J was trimmed by 10 bases and V by 5 bases; bases with no gene match: 16. Germline V CDR1 and CDR2: SGHDN, FVKESK. The CDR3 is made up of 17 amino acids.

The rearrangement uses TRBV7-9 and TRBJ1-2, with TRBD1 as a possible D gene (5 bases). CDR1 is SEHNR and CDR2 is FQNEAQ in the germline V gene (reference sequence). The V end lost 5 bases, the J end lost 4 bases, and 20 bases lay between the germline ends. CDR3 length equals 16 residues. CDR3 in amino acids: CASSPLSSGRAYGYTF. In nucleotides, the CDR3 is TGTGCCAGCAGCCCACTGAGCTCTGGCAGGGCCTATGGCTACACCTTC.

Only a few counts were recorded for this clone. The J gene is TRBJ1-1, the V gene TRBV7-9; possible D gene TRBD1, 6 bases. There are 15 residues in the CDR3. Trimming shortened V by 5 bases and J by 6 bases, and 19 bases separated the two germline ends. The germline V gene encodes CDR1 SEHNR and CDR2 FQNEAQ (reference sequence). The CDR3 spells CASSPKGGGVPEAFF. The CDR3 DNA sequence: TGTGCCAGCAGCCCCAAGGGAGGGGGTGTACCTGAAGCTTTCTTT.

This chain joins TRBV7-8 and TRBJ2-5; TRBD2 agrees at 7 bases. The CDR3 extends over 14 amino acids. V lost 7 bases, J lost 2 bases, and 7 bases stayed unmatched. Germline V gives CDR1 SGHVS, CDR2 FQNEAQ. CDR3: CASNQLAIQETQYF. The DNA for the CDR3 is TGTGCCAGCAACCAACTAGCGATACAAGAGACCCAGTACTTC.

The chain uses TRBV13 and TRBJ1-1; D unclear. This CDR3 has 13 residues. The germline V gene encodes CDR1 PRHDT and CDR2 FYEKMQ (reference sequence). Trimming shortened V by 5 bases and J by 2 bases, and 9 bases separated the two germline ends. CDR3 sequence (DNA): TGTGCCAGCAGCATCCGACAAAACACTGAAGCTTTCTTT. Amino acid sequence: CASSIRQNTEAFF.

CDR3: CASSIGWLAGGYEQYF. The CDR3 DNA reads as TGTGCCAGCAGTATCGGGTGGCTAGCGGGAGGGTACGAGCAGTACTTC. The chain recombines TRBV27 with TRBJ2-7; TRBD2 agrees at 12 bases. Germline assignment: CDR1 MNHEY and CDR2 SMNVEV (reference sequence). The CDR3 runs 16 residues. Trimming took 5 bases from V and 4 from J; bases not matched to a gene: 9.

The chain links TRBV5-1 to TRBJ2-1; 10 bases are shared with TRBD2. The trim removed 0 bases at V and 3 bases at J, leaving 3 bases unmatched. The germline V gene encodes CDR1 SGHRS and CDR2 YFSETQ. There are 16 residues in the CDR3. The DNA of the CDR3 is TGCGCCAGCAGCTTGGGAGGACTAGCGGTCTACAATGAGCAGTTCTTC. Translated, it gives CASSLGGLAVYNEQFF.

The V gene is TRBV2, the J gene TRBJ2-1; 10 bases match TRBD1. Germline V gives CDR1 SNHLY, CDR2 FYNNEI. The CDR3 spans 19 residues. V shed 7 bases, J shed 1 base, and the junction held 16 bases outside the gene matches. CDR3 DNA sequence: TGTGCCAGCACCACGGACGGGACAGGGGCCCACAGGTCCTACAATGAGCAGTTCTTC. This gives the protein CASTTDGTGAHRSYNEQFF. The entire variable domain, with the rest obtained from reference TRBV2 and TRBJ2-1, is as follows: EPEVTQTPSHQVTQMGQEVILRCVPISNHLYFYWYRQILGQKVEFLVSFYNNEISEKSEIFDDQFSVERPDGSNFTLKIRSTKLEDSAMYFCASTTDGTGAHRSYNEQFFGPGTRLTVL.

This clone was observed a single time. The chain employs TRBV7-2 and TRBJ2-2, with 7 bases identical to TRBD1. CDR3 length equals 16 residues. Germline trimming cut 4 bases from V and 1 base from J; bases unmatched to any gene: 6. Germline CDR1 and CDR2: SGHTA and FQGNSA. The CDR3 DNA reads as TGTGCCAGCAGCTCTTGGACAGGCGGGAACACCGGGGAGCTGTTTTTT. This gives the protein CASSSWTGGNTGELFF.

The V gene is TRBV28, the J gene TRBJ2-3; 9 bases are shared with TRBD2. V lost 4 bases, J lost 5 bases, and 10 bases stayed unmatched. Germline values: CDR1 MDHEN, CDR2 SYDVKM. CDR3 size: 16 residues. The CDR3: CASSSGGGEGRDTQYF. DNA for the CDR3: TGTGCCAGCAGTTCAGGCGGGGGGGAGGGTCGAGATACGCAGTATTTT.

The chain combines TRBV7-8 with TRBJ2-5, with D possibly being TRBD1 (5 bases). V shed 3 bases and J shed 6 bases, with 11 bases lying between them. CDR1 SGHVS and CDR2 FQNEAQ come from the germline V gene. The CDR3 covers 13 residues. CDR3 bases: TGTGCCAGCAGCTTTCAGGGCTTGAAGACCCAGTACTTC. This translates into CASSFQGLKTQYF.

The V gene is TRBV5-4, the J gene TRBJ2-5; TRBD2 might be the D (6 bases). V lost 4 bases to trimming and J lost 1 base, with 17 bases between them. The CDR3 totals 16 residues. CDR1 and CDR2 from the germline V gene are SGHNT and YYREEE (reference sequence). Here the CDR3 reads CASSVGTQGPQETQYF. Here the CDR3 DNA reads TGTGCCAGCAGCGTCGGGACTCAAGGTCCCCAAGAGACCCAGTACTTC.

The gene calls are TRBV28 and TRBJ1-5, with D possibly TRBD1 on 5 matching bases. V was trimmed by 1 base and J by 6 bases, leaving 10 bases between them. Germline V CDR1 and CDR2: MDHEN, SYDVKM. The CDR3 consists of 14 residues. The CDR3 is CASSLYRGFQPQHF. The CDR3 DNA reads TGTGCCAGCAGTTTATATAGGGGTTTTCAGCCCCAGCATTTT. Supplemented by reference TRBV28 and TRBJ1-5, the full variable domain reads DVKVTQSSRYLVKRTGEKVFLECVQDMDHENMFWYRQDPGLGLRLIYFSYDVKMKEKGDIPEGYSVSREKKERFSLILESASTNQTSMYLCASSLYRGFQPQHFGDGTRLSIL.

V is TRBV14 and J is TRBJ2-1, with 7 bases matching TRBD2. Per the germline V gene, CDR1 is SGHDN and CDR2 is FVKESK. J was trimmed by 4 bases and V by 2 bases; bases with no gene match: 5. The length of the CDR3 is 15 residues. DNA of the CDR3: TGTGCCAGCAGCCAATTACTAGCGTCATACAATGAGCAGTTCTTC. Amino acid sequence: CASSQLLASYNEQFF.

The rearrangement uses TRBV7-9 and TRBJ1-1; no clear D. The germline V gene has CDR1 SEHNR and CDR2 FQNEAQ (reference sequence). V dropped 6 bases and J dropped 1 base, with 9 bases sitting between them. The CDR3 covers 13 residues. CDR3 in DNA: TGTGCCAGCAGTCGATACAGGAACACTGAAGCTTTCTTT. Translated, it gives CASSRYRNTEAFF. Combining the CDR3 with reference TRBV7-9 and TRBJ1-1 gives the whole variable domain DTGVSQNPRHKITKRGQNVTFRCDPISEHNRLYWYRQTLGQGPEFLTYFQNEAQLEKSRLLSDRFSAERPKGSFSTLEIQRTEQGDSAMYLCASSRYRNTEAFFGQGTRLTVV.

The gene calls are TRBV6-1 and TRBJ2-5; D is unclear. The CDR3 length is 14 residues. From germline, CDR1 is MNHNS and CDR2 SASEGT. Between the trimmed V and J ends, which lost 1 base and 2 bases, there was a span of 8 bases. CDR3 protein: CASSEVGYQETQYF. The CDR3 DNA reads TGTGCCAGCAGTGAAGTGGGCTATCAAGAGACCCAGTACTTC.

The sample holds a few counts of this clone. V and J are TRBV5-6 and TRBJ1-1, with a tentative D call TRBD1 (6 bases). The CDR3 runs to 14 residues. The V end lost 4 bases, the J end lost 9 bases, and 19 bases lay between the germline ends. The germline gives CDR1 SGHDT, CDR2 YYEEEE. CDR3 loop: CASSHTNHREQAFF. CDR3 sequence (DNA): TGTGCCAGCAGCCACACAAACCACAGGGAACAAGCTTTCTTT.

V is TRBV11-2 and J is TRBJ2-7; D call uncertain. V was pared by 4 bases and J by 5 bases, with 12 bases between. There are 13 residues in the CDR3. CDR1 and CDR2 from the germline V gene are SGHAT and FQNNGV. The CDR3 region has the DNA TGTGCCAGCAGCTCAACTCCATGCGACGAGCAGTACTTC. Its protein product is CASSSTPCDEQYF. Supplemented by reference TRBV11-2 and TRBJ2-7, the full variable domain reads EAGVAQSPRYKIIEKRQSVAFWCNPISGHATLYWYQQILGQGPKLLIQFQNNGVVDDSQLPKDRFSAERLKGVDSTLKIQPAKLEDSAVYLCASSSTPCDEQYFGPGTRLTVT.

The V call is TRBV5-1, the J call TRBJ1-2; TRBD1 agrees at 9 bases. This CDR3 has 14 residues. Per the germline V gene, CDR1 is SGHRS and CDR2 is YFSETQ. Germline trimming cut 0 bases from V and 7 bases from J; bases unmatched to any gene: 4. CDR3 in DNA: TGCGCCAGCAGCTTGGGGGACAGGGACACTGGCTACACCTTC. Its translation: CASSLGDRDTGYTF.

J is TRBJ1-2 and V is TRBV11-2; 10 nucleotides line up with TRBD1. CDR3 length: 19 amino acids. V dropped 1 base and J dropped 0; count of bases not matched to a gene: 11. Germline V gene data show CDR1 as SGHAT and CDR2 as FQNNGV. The CDR3 DNA is TGTGCCAGCAGCTTAGGAGGTTTGGGACAGGGGTCCTCTAACTATGGCTACACCTTC. Encoded protein: CASSLGGLGQGSSNYGYTF.

The chain joins TRBV21-1 to TRBJ2-7; the tabulated D call, TRBD2, remains unverified against the DNA. TRBV21-1 represents a pseudogene. The CDR3 consists of 17 residues. DNA of the CDR3: TGTGCCAGCAGCAATGGAGGACTAGCGGGACCCGGCTACGAGCAGTACTTC. Translated, it gives CASSNGGLAGPGYEQYF.

This clone has a single count. The J gene is TRBJ1-5, the V gene TRBV28; TRBD1 agrees at 7 bases. The V and J ends lost 3 bases and 2 bases, in that order; junction bases with no gene match: 13. Germline V gene sequence: CDR1 MDHEN, CDR2 SYDVKM. The CDR3 consists of 18 residues. The CDR3 loop reads CASSFLGHQGDRNQPQHF. As DNA, the CDR3 is TGTGCCAGCAGTTTTCTGGGCCACCAGGGGGATCGCAATCAGCCCCAGCATTTT.

V is TRBV5-6 and J is TRBJ2-2; tentative D call: TRBD2 (5 bases). The CDR3 spans 15 residues. Germline values: CDR1 SGHDT, CDR2 YYEEEE. V was cut by 1 base and J by 1 base, with 8 bases left in between. This chain's CDR3 is CASSLRRENTGELFF. CDR3 bases: TGTGCCAGCAGCTTGAGACGGGAGAACACCGGGGAGCTGTTTTTT.

This rearrangement joins TRBV28 to TRBJ2-1; TRBD2 aligns across 10 bases. In germline, CDR1 is MDHEN, CDR2 SYDVKM. The CDR3 contains 15 residues. Trimming cost V 2 bases and J 8 bases; bases outside gene matches: 6. Here the CDR3 reads CASSLSPLAGDEQFF. DNA for the CDR3: TGTGCCAGCAGTTTAAGTCCGCTAGCGGGAGATGAGCAGTTCTTC.